This is a list of T cell receptor beta chains from one sample in a study of CD8 T cells in ankylosing spondylitis. MiXCR was run by TCRdb on the 5' RACE reads, yielding one entry per CDR3 protein. This sample has 350,000 to 550,000 distinct CDR3 sequences, with 25% to 30% found just once. What was sequenced was blood, either unsorted or a sorted T cell fraction (not recorded which). These receptors were collected from a male donor with ankylosing spondylitis. The CDR3 runs from the conserved cysteine through the conserved F or W. The D gene is left open where the match is weak. Size is omitted from some rows. Given values are once, few, many or a class for expanded clones.

.,few,TRBV19,TRBJ1-2,CASSISGRGLDGYTF,TGTGCCAGTAGTATCAGTGGCAGGGGATTGGATGGCTACACCTTC
.,.,TRBV15,TRBJ2-2,CATSRGPNTGELFF,TGTGCCACCAGCAGAGGTCCGAACACCGGGGAGCTGTTTTTT
TRBD2,few,TRBV5-1,TRBJ2-5,CASSSPSGGETQYF,TGCGCCAGCAGCTCCCCTTCCGGGGGGGAGACCCAGTACTTC
TRBD1,.,TRBV29-1,TRBJ1-1,CSVTPTGWGEAFF,TGCAGCGTTACCCCGACAGGGTGGGGTGAAGCTTTCTTT
TRBD2,few,TRBV6-1,TRBJ2-3,CASSESGGSPHF,TGTGCCAGCAGTGAGTCTGGCGGGAGCCCTCATTTT
TRBD2,few,TRBV29-1,TRBJ2-7,CSVGPAGGTYEQYF,TGCAGCGTGGGCCCGGCGGGAGGAACCTACGAGCAGTACTTC
.,.,TRBV29-1,TRBJ1-2,CSVGGLANYGYTF,TGCAGCGTTGGGGGCCTAGCTAACTATGGCTACACCTTC
TRBD1,few,TRBV20-1,TRBJ2-4,CSAPPPETGSKNIQYF,TGCAGTGCTCCGCCCCCCGAGACAGGGTCCAAAAACATTCAGTACTTC
.,.,TRBV5-1,TRBJ2-3,CASSLRALSNTDTQYF,TGCGCCAGCAGCCTCCGGGCGCTCAGCAACACAGATACGCAGTATTTT
.,.,TRBV20-1,TRBJ2-5,CSASWAGVDGTQYF,TGCAGTGCTAGTTGGGCAGGGGTTGACGGGACCCAGTACTTC
.,few,TRBV7-7,TRBJ2-3,CASSLGGSPADTQYF,TGTGCCAGCAGCTTAGGAGGGAGCCCTGCCGATACGCAGTATTTT
.,.,TRBV30,TRBJ1-2,CAWSVMVGDYGYTF,TGTGCCTGGAGTGTAATGGTTGGGGATTATGGCTACACCTTC
.,.,TRBV11-2,TRBJ1-6,CASSSSGADNSPLHF,TGTGCCAGCAGCTCCTCTGGAGCGGATAATTCACCCCTCCACTTT
.,few,TRBV5-1,TRBJ2-1,CASSLGLGTYNEQFF,TGCGCCAGCAGCTTGGGACTAGGGACCTACAATGAGCAGTTCTTC
TRBD2,few,TRBV24-1,TRBJ2-3,CATSDSTSGSIDTQYF,TGTGCCACCAGTGACTCGACTAGCGGGAGTATTGATACGCAGTATTTT
.,once,TRBV12-3/TRBV12-4,TRBJ1-5,CAMDNPGHQPQHF,TGTGCCATGGACAACCCGGGGCATCAGCCCCAGCATTTT
.,.,TRBV5-1,TRBJ2-1,CASSYLAGGSYNEQFF,TGCGCCAGCAGCTACCTTGCGGGCGGCTCCTACAATGAGCAGTTCTTC
TRBD1,.,TRBV10-3,TRBJ2-2,CAISRTGTHETGELFF,TGTGCCATCAGTCGGACAGGGACACATGAAACCGGGGAGCTGTTTTTT
.,.,TRBV4-2,TRBJ2-3,CASSQDFGLTDTQYF,TGTGCCAGCAGCCAAGATTTTGGGCTCACAGATACGCAGTATTTT
TRBD1,.,TRBV7-9,TRBJ2-3,CASSSKGDRVADTQYF,TGTGCCAGCAGCTCGAAAGGGGACAGGGTAGCGGATACGCAGTATTTT
.,.,TRBV2,TRBJ2-5,CASSPTDRVTQYF,TGTGCCAGCAGCCCGACAGATAGGGTGACCCAGTACTTC
.,few,TRBV12-3/TRBV12-4,TRBJ2-1,CASSFLPVSYNEQFF,TGTGCCAGCAGTTTCCTCCCGGTGTCCTACAATGAGCAGTTCTTC
.,.,TRBV20-1,TRBJ2-5,CSAKKTEFGETQYF,TGCAGTGCTAAAAAGACAGAATTCGGGGAGACCCAGTACTTC
.,few,TRBV5-1,TRBJ2-3,CASSLNSNTDTQYF,TGCGCCAGCAGCTTGAATTCAAACACAGATACGCAGTATTTT
.,.,TRBV5-6,TRBJ2-3,CASSVEQAWSTDTQYF,TGTGCCAGCAGCGTTGAACAGGCCTGGAGTACAGATACGCAGTATTTT
TRBD2,.,TRBV11-2,TRBJ2-3,CASSFSRGSGSDTQYF,TGTGCCAGCAGCTTTTCAAGGGGCAGCGGGAGTGATACGCAGTATTTT
TRBD2,few,TRBV12-3/TRBV12-4,TRBJ2-3,CASSLSGRARNTQYF,TGTGCCAGCAGTTTGAGCGGGAGGGCCCGAAATACGCAGTATTTT
.,.,TRBV7-2,TRBJ1-2,CASSSGFGGDYGYTF,TGTGCCAGCAGCTCGGGATTCGGCGGGGACTATGGCTACACCTTC
TRBD2,few,TRBV3-1,TRBJ2-1,CASSQDPGTSSDEQFF,TGTGCCAGCAGCCAAGATCCCGGGACTAGCAGCGATGAGCAGTTCTTC
TRBD2,.,TRBV6-2/TRBV6-3,TRBJ2-3,CASRTSGRVPDTQYF,TGTGCCAGCCGGACTAGCGGGAGGGTCCCAGATACGCAGTATTTT
.,.,TRBV11-3,TRBJ1-1,CASSPETGGTEAFF,TGTGCCAGCAGCCCAGAGACGGGCGGCACTGAAGCTTTCTTT
TRBD1,few,TRBV27,TRBJ2-1,CASSLWGQGKDEQFF,TGTGCCAGCAGTTTATGGGGACAGGGGAAGGATGAGCAGTTCTTC
.,.,TRBV11-3,TRBJ1-1,CASRGGDSRAFF,TGTGCCAGCAGGGGGGGAGATTCGCGGGCTTTCTTT
TRBD2,.,TRBV29-1,TRBJ2-7,CSVRTSGSYEQYF,TGCAGCGTTCGGACTAGCGGCTCCTACGAGCAGTACTTC
.,few,TRBV5-1,TRBJ2-4,CASSSGTAKNIQYF,TGCGCCAGCAGCTCCGGGACAGCCAAAAACATTCAGTACTTC
.,.,TRBV18,TRBJ1-3,CASSPSKDSGNTIYF,TGTGCCAGCTCACCTAGCAAGGACTCTGGAAACACCATATATTTT
.,.,TRBV20-1,TRBJ1-6,CSSKGEFSPLHF,TGCAGTTCGAAAGGGGAATTCTCACCCCTCCACTTT
TRBD1,.,TRBV11-2,TRBJ1-3,CASSAGQGTVYNF,TGTGCCAGCAGCGCGGGACAGGGTACCGTCTATAATTTT
TRBD2,few,TRBV5-1,TRBJ2-2,CASSPEGGPRNTGELFF,TGCGCCAGCAGCCCCGAGGGAGGGCCGAGGAACACCGGGGAGCTGTTTTTT
.,.,TRBV7-2,TRBJ2-1,CASSYLGGGNPNEQFF,TGTGCCAGCAGCTACCTTGGGGGAGGAAATCCCAATGAGCAGTTCTTC
.,few,TRBV3-1,TRBJ2-7,CASSSHSGGVSYEQYF,TGTGCCAGCAGCTCTCACTCAGGAGGGGTCTCCTACGAGCAGTACTTC
TRBD1,few,TRBV20-1,TRBJ1-2,CSARVTGGGYTF,TGCAGTGCTAGAGTCACAGGGGGAGGCTACACCTTC